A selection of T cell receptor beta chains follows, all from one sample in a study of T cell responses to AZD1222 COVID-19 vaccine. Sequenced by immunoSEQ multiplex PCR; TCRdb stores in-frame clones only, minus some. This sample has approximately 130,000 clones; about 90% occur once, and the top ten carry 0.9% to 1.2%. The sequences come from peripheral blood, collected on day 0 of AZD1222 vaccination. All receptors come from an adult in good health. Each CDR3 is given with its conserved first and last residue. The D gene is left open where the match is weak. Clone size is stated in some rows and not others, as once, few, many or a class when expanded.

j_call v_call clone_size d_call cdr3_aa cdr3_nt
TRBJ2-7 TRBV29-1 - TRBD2 CSVEVAELAGSYEQYF TGCAGCGTTGAGGTGGCAGAGCTAGCGGGAAGCTACGAGCAGTACTTC
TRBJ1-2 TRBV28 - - CASSLAGLPRRGSWGYTF TGTGCCAGCAGTTTAGCCGGATTACCCAGACGGGGGAGTTGGGGCTACACCTTC
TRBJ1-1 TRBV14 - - CASSQVQGLLNTEAFF TGTGCCAGCAGCCAAGTCCAGGGGCTATTGAACACTGAAGCTTTCTTT
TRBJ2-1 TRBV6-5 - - CASSGNNEQFF TGTGCCAGCAGCGGGAACAATGAGCAGTTCTTC
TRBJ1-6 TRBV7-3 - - CASSSGGGYNSPLHF TGTGCCAGCAGCTCTGGTGGGGGGTATAATTCACCCCTCCACTTT
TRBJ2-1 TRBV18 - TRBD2 CASSTRTSGRDNEQFF TGTGCCAGCTCAACCAGGACTAGCGGGAGAGACAATGAGCAGTTCTTC
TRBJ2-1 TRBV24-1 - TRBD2 CATSDFKSGSYNEQFF TGTGCCACCAGTGATTTTAAGAGCGGGAGCTACAATGAGCAGTTCTTC
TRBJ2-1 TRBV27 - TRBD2 CASSLTEREGLDEQFF TGTGCCAGCAGTTTAACCGAGCGGGAGGGCCTCGATGAGCAGTTCTTC
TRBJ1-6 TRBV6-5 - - CASRRYNSPLHF TGTGCCAGCAGACGGTATAATTCACCCCTCCACTTT
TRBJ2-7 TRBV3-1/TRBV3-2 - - CASSQDPGREQYF TGTGCCAGCAGCCAAGACCCCGGGAGAGAGCAGTACTTC
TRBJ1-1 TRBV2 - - CASTYRERYTEAFF TGTGCCAGCACCTACAGGGAACGGTACACTGAAGCTTTCTTT
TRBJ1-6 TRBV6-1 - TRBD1 CASSERDRSSSPLHF TGTGCCAGCAGTGAGCGGGACAGGTCTTCTTCACCCCTCCACTTT
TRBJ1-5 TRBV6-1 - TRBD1 CASSEASGGGQPQHF TGTGCCAGCAGTGAGGCGTCAGGGGGAGGGCAGCCCCAGCATTTT
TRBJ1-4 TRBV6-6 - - CASSYSSGPVELFF TGTGCCAGCAGTTACTCTTCAGGACCTGTGGAACTGTTTTTT
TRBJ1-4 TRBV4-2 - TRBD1 CASSQDRTGTNEKLFF TGTGCCAGCAGCCAAGATAGGACAGGGACGAATGAAAAACTGTTTTTT
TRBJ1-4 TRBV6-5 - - CASRLDGLNEKLFF TGTGCCAGCAGACTAGACGGACTAAATGAAAAACTGTTTTTT
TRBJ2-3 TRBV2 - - CASREGAESTDTQYF TGTGCCAGCAGGGAGGGGGCCGAGAGCACAGATACGCAGTATTTT
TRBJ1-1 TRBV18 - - CASSRLGQKIEAFF TGTGCCAGCTCTCGACTTGGACAGAAAATTGAAGCTTTCTTT
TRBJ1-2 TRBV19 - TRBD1 CASSIIRGTGYTF TGTGCCAGTAGTATCATCAGGGGGACTGGCTACACCTTC
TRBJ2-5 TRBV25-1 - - CASSEYETQYF TGTGCCAGCAGTGAATACGAGACCCAGTACTTC
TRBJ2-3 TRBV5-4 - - CASSLVGSTDTQYF TGTGCCAGCAGCTTGGTCGGATCCACAGATACGCAGTATTTT
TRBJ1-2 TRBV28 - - CASSPTPWGGETF TGTGCCAGCAGTCCTACTCCGTGGGGTGGGGAGACCTTC
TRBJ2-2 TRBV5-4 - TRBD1 CASSLQQGKRFGELFF TGTGCCAGCAGCTTGCAACAGGGGAAGAGGTTCGGGGAGCTGTTTTTT
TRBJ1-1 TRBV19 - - CASSIKTQGSEAFF TGTGCCAGTAGTATAAAGACGCAGGGTTCTGAAGCTTTCTTT
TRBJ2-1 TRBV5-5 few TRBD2 CASSLGVLAGLIAPYNEQFF TGTGCCAGCAGCTTGGGGGTACTAGCGGGACTAATAGCCCCCTACAATGAGCAGTTCTTC
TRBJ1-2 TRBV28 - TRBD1 CASSLTGYGYTF TGTGCCAGCAGCCTGACAGGGTATGGCTACACCTTC
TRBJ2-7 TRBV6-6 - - CASRDRTEAYEQYF TGTGCCAGCAGAGATCGGACAGAAGCCTACGAGCAGTACTTC
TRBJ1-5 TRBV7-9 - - CASSLAESNQPQHF TGTGCCAGCAGCTTAGCAGAGAGCAATCAGCCCCAGCATTTT
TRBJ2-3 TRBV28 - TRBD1 CASEQGGQGTDTQYF TGTGCCAGTGAACAAGGGGGACAGGGGACAGATACGCAGTATTTT